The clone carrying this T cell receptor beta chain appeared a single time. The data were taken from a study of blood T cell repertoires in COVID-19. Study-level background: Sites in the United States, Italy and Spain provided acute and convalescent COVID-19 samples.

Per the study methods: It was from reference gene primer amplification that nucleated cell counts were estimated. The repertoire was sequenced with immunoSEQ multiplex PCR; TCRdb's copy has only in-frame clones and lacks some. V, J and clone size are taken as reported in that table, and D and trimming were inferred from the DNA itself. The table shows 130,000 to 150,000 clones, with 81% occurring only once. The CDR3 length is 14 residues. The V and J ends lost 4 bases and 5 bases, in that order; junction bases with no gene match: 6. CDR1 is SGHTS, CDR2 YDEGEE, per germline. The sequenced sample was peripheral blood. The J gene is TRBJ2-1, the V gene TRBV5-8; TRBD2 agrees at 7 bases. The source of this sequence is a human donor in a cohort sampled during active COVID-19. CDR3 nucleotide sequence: TGTGCCAGCAGCCTCCTAGCGGAACACAATGAGCAGTTCTTC. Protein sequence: CASSLLAEHNEQFF.